A selection of T cell receptor beta chains follows, all from one sample in a study of shared clonotypes between healthy human individuals. Assay: immunoSEQ multiplex PCR; the TCRdb copy retains only in-frame clones and omits some. The repertoire holds some 2 million clones, with about 95% as singletons. Sequenced sample: naive CD8+ T cells sorted from blood. The receptors originated from a young man in good health. CDR3s include the opening cysteine and the closing phenylalanine or tryptophan. A D gene is named only where the DNA matches it firmly. The size of a clone is reported for some rows only, either as once, few or many, or as a class for expanded clones.

clone size: NA; CDR3 length: 19; J gene: TRBJ2-7; V gene: TRBV13; D gene: NA; CDR3 protein: CASSLGGFPPNQNSYEQYF; CDR3 DNA: TGTGCCAGCAGCTTAGGCGGATTCCCACCCAACCAGAACTCCTACGAGCAGTACTTC
clone size: NA; CDR3 length: 14; J gene: TRBJ2-3; V gene: TRBV6-6; D gene: NA; CDR3 protein: CASRNDSGTDTQYF; CDR3 DNA: TGTGCCAGCAGAAATGACAGTGGCACAGATACGCAGTATTTT
clone size: NA; CDR3 length: 16; J gene: TRBJ1-1; V gene: TRBV7-9; D gene: NA; CDR3 protein: CASSLARPEWNTEAFF; CDR3 DNA: TGTGCCAGCAGCTTAGCCCGGCCTGAATGGAACACTGAAGCTTTCTTT
clone size: NA; CDR3 length: 17; J gene: TRBJ2-7; V gene: TRBV7-2; D gene: TRBD2; CDR3 protein: CASSLAGVAGGAYEQYF; CDR3 DNA: TGTGCCAGCAGCTTAGCGGGGGTCGCGGGAGGAGCCTACGAGCAGTACTTC
clone size: NA; CDR3 length: 15; J gene: TRBJ2-4; V gene: TRBV5-4; D gene: NA; CDR3 protein: CASSKGPSAKNIQYF; CDR3 DNA: TGTGCCAGCAGCAAGGGACCCTCAGCCAAAAACATTCAGTACTTC
clone size: NA; CDR3 length: 14; J gene: TRBJ1-1; V gene: TRBV27; D gene: NA; CDR3 protein: CASSFSSGNTEAFF; CDR3 DNA: TGTGCCAGCTCTTTCTCGTCTGGGAACACTGAAGCTTTCTTT
clone size: NA; CDR3 length: 14; J gene: TRBJ2-2; V gene: TRBV5-1; D gene: NA; CDR3 protein: CASSTGQNTGELFF; CDR3 DNA: TGCGCCAGCAGCACCGGACAGAACACCGGGGAGCTGTTTTTT
clone size: NA; CDR3 length: 14; J gene: TRBJ2-1; V gene: TRBV6-5; D gene: TRBD2; CDR3 protein: CASSWGGGKDEQFF; CDR3 DNA: TGTGCCAGCAGTTGGGGCGGGGGTAAGGATGAGCAGTTCTTC
clone size: few; CDR3 length: 13; J gene: TRBJ1-1; V gene: TRBV27; D gene: NA; CDR3 protein: CASSLLGDTEAFF; CDR3 DNA: TGTGCCAGCAGTTTATTGGGGGACACTGAAGCTTTCTTT
clone size: NA; CDR3 length: 14; J gene: TRBJ1-1; V gene: TRBV4-1; D gene: NA; CDR3 protein: CASSWGLLNTEAFF; CDR3 DNA: TGCGCCAGCAGCTGGGGTCTCTTGAACACTGAAGCTTTCTTT
clone size: NA; CDR3 length: 15; J gene: TRBJ2-1; V gene: TRBV14; D gene: TRBD2; CDR3 protein: CASSLALAGWNEQFF; CDR3 DNA: TGTGCCAGCTCCTTAGCCCTAGCGGGGTGGAATGAGCAGTTCTTC
clone size: NA; CDR3 length: 14; J gene: TRBJ2-7; V gene: TRBV27; D gene: NA; CDR3 protein: CASSLSQGRGEQYF; CDR3 DNA: TGTGCCAGCAGTTTGTCACAGGGGAGGGGCGAGCAGTACTTC
clone size: NA; CDR3 length: 16; J gene: TRBJ2-7; V gene: TRBV13; D gene: TRBD1; CDR3 protein: CASSLTGQGAIYEQYF; CDR3 DNA: TGTGCCAGCAGCCTAACCGGACAGGGGGCCATCTACGAGCAGTACTTC
clone size: NA; CDR3 length: 16; J gene: TRBJ2-3; V gene: TRBV7-2; D gene: TRBD2; CDR3 protein: CASSTLAGGVTDTQYF; CDR3 DNA: TGTGCCAGCAGCACTCTAGCGGGGGGGGTCACAGATACGCAGTATTTT
clone size: NA; CDR3 length: 15; J gene: TRBJ2-5; V gene: TRBV6-5; D gene: TRBD2; CDR3 protein: CASSFSGTAQETQYF; CDR3 DNA: TGTGCCAGCAGCTTTAGCGGGACTGCCCAAGAGACCCAGTACTTC
clone size: NA; CDR3 length: 13; J gene: TRBJ1-2; V gene: TRBV7-9; D gene: TRBD1; CDR3 protein: CASSLQGSYGYTF; CDR3 DNA: TGTGCCAGCAGCCTACAGGGGAGCTATGGCTACACCTTC
clone size: NA; CDR3 length: 15; J gene: TRBJ2-2; V gene: TRBV19; D gene: TRBD1; CDR3 protein: CASSIVTGNPGELFF; CDR3 DNA: TGTGCCAGTAGTATCGTGACAGGGAACCCCGGGGAGCTGTTTTTT
clone size: NA; CDR3 length: 15; J gene: TRBJ1-2; V gene: TRBV27; D gene: TRBD1; CDR3 protein: CASSTNPGQHYGYTF; CDR3 DNA: TGTGCCAGCAGTACCAATCCGGGACAGCACTATGGCTACACCTTC
clone size: NA; CDR3 length: 12; J gene: TRBJ1-5; V gene: TRBV5-6; D gene: NA; CDR3 protein: CASSREQMPQHF; CDR3 DNA: TGTGCCAGCAGCCGGGAGCAAATGCCCCAGCATTTT
clone size: NA; CDR3 length: 13; J gene: TRBJ2-3; V gene: TRBV5-6; D gene: NA; CDR3 protein: CASSLENTDTQYF; CDR3 DNA: TGTGCCAGCAGCTTAGAGAACACAGATACGCAGTATTTT
clone size: once; CDR3 length: 17; J gene: TRBJ1-1; V gene: TRBV28; D gene: NA; CDR3 protein: CASSLFWGPKGVTEAFF; CDR3 DNA: TGTGCCAGCAGTTTATTTTGGGGGCCAAAGGGTGTCACTGAAGCTTTCTTT
clone size: NA; CDR3 length: 18; J gene: TRBJ1-3; V gene: TRBV9; D gene: NA; CDR3 protein: CASSDAPNWYISGNTIYF; CDR3 DNA: TGTGCCAGCAGCGATGCTCCTAATTGGTATATCTCTGGAAACACCATATATTTT
clone size: NA; CDR3 length: 16; J gene: TRBJ2-1; V gene: TRBV7-9; D gene: NA; CDR3 protein: CASSLVGRDGNNEQFF; CDR3 DNA: TGTGCCAGCAGCTTAGTAGGGCGGGATGGGAACAATGAGCAGTTCTTC
clone size: NA; CDR3 length: 14; J gene: TRBJ1-1; V gene: TRBV11-1; D gene: NA; CDR3 protein: CASRDTRGGTEAFF; CDR3 DNA: TGTGCCAGCAGAGACACCCGGGGGGGGACTGAAGCTTTCTTT
clone size: few; CDR3 length: 16; J gene: TRBJ2-7; V gene: TRBV7-9; D gene: NA; CDR3 protein: CASSLGLRTKGDEQYF; CDR3 DNA: TGTGCCAGCAGCTTAGGATTGCGGACGAAGGGCGACGAGCAGTACTTC
clone size: NA; CDR3 length: 14; J gene: TRBJ1-1; V gene: TRBV18; D gene: TRBD1; CDR3 protein: CASSPNGQGMEAFF; CDR3 DNA: TGTGCCAGCTCACCCAACGGACAGGGGATGGAGGCTTTCTTT
clone size: NA; CDR3 length: 12; J gene: TRBJ2-3; V gene: TRBV2; D gene: NA; CDR3 protein: CASSFWETAQYF; CDR3 DNA: TGTGCCAGCAGTTTCTGGGAGACTGCGCAGTATTTT
clone size: NA; CDR3 length: 17; J gene: TRBJ1-3; V gene: TRBV18; D gene: NA; CDR3 protein: CASSPPAGVNSGNTIYF; CDR3 DNA: TGTGCCAGCTCACCACCGGCGGGGGTTAACTCTGGAAACACCATATATTTT
clone size: NA; CDR3 length: 14; J gene: TRBJ2-7; V gene: TRBV19; D gene: TRBD1; CDR3 protein: CASREQGNSYEQYF; CDR3 DNA: TGTGCCAGCCGTGAACAGGGGAACTCCTACGAGCAGTACTTC
clone size: NA; CDR3 length: 16; J gene: TRBJ1-1; V gene: TRBV13; D gene: NA; CDR3 protein: CASSFFGSGAGTEAFF; CDR3 DNA: TGTGCCAGCAGCTTTTTTGGTTCGGGCGCGGGCACTGAAGCTTTCTTT
clone size: NA; CDR3 length: 12; J gene: TRBJ1-1; V gene: TRBV19; D gene: TRBD1; CDR3 protein: CAIRTGEAEAFF; CDR3 DNA: TGTGCCATTCGGACAGGGGAGGCTGAAGCTTTCTTT
clone size: NA; CDR3 length: 13; J gene: TRBJ2-1; V gene: TRBV2; D gene: NA; CDR3 protein: CASLLVGGNEQFF; CDR3 DNA: TGTGCCAGCCTGCTGGTTGGGGGCAATGAGCAGTTCTTC
clone size: NA; CDR3 length: 15; J gene: TRBJ1-5; V gene: TRBV19; D gene: NA; CDR3 protein: CASSITDSSNQPQHF; CDR3 DNA: TGTGCCAGTAGTATCACCGACAGCAGCAATCAGCCCCAGCATTTT
clone size: NA; CDR3 length: 15; J gene: TRBJ1-3; V gene: TRBV19; D gene: NA; CDR3 protein: CASRWDVGSGNTIYF; CDR3 DNA: TGTGCCAGTAGATGGGACGTCGGCTCTGGAAACACCATATATTTT
clone size: NA; CDR3 length: 15; J gene: TRBJ1-4; V gene: TRBV5-6; D gene: NA; CDR3 protein: CASSPDGEISEKLFF; CDR3 DNA: TGTGCCAGCAGCCCGGACGGGGAGATTAGTGAAAAACTGTTTTTT
clone size: NA; CDR3 length: 15; J gene: TRBJ1-1; V gene: TRBV12-5; D gene: NA; CDR3 protein: CASGFMGAVATEAFF; CDR3 DNA: TGTGCTAGTGGTTTTATGGGGGCCGTTGCCACTGAAGCTTTCTTT
clone size: NA; CDR3 length: 14; J gene: TRBJ1-6; V gene: TRBV28; D gene: NA; CDR3 protein: CASSLTVVGSPLHF; CDR3 DNA: TGTGCCAGCAGTTTAACGGTCGTCGGTTCACCCCTCCACTTT
clone size: NA; CDR3 length: 14; J gene: TRBJ2-3; V gene: TRBV5-1; D gene: TRBD2; CDR3 protein: CASSLSGGIDTQYF; CDR3 DNA: TGCGCCAGCAGCCTTTCGGGGGGGATAGATACGCAGTATTTT
clone size: NA; CDR3 length: 11; J gene: TRBJ2-1; V gene: TRBV19; D gene: NA; CDR3 protein: CASSVEWEQFF; CDR3 DNA: TGTGCCAGTAGTGTTGAGTGGGAGCAGTTCTTC
clone size: NA; CDR3 length: 14; J gene: TRBJ2-7; V gene: TRBV2; D gene: NA; CDR3 protein: CASSEDDSHYEQYF; CDR3 DNA: TGTGCCAGCAGTGAAGACGACAGTCACTACGAGCAGTACTTC
clone size: once; CDR3 length: 15; J gene: TRBJ1-1; V gene: TRBV9; D gene: NA; CDR3 protein: CASGYGSGLNTEAFF; CDR3 DNA: TGTGCCAGCGGCTACGGATCGGGCTTGAACACTGAAGCTTTCTTT
clone size: NA; CDR3 length: 12; J gene: TRBJ2-7; V gene: TRBV7-6; D gene: NA; CDR3 protein: CASSFGDDEQYF; CDR3 DNA: TGTGCCAGCAGCTTCGGAGACGACGAGCAGTACTTC
clone size: NA; CDR3 length: 15; J gene: TRBJ2-7; V gene: TRBV11-2; D gene: TRBD2; CDR3 protein: CASSRLLAGEAEQYF; CDR3 DNA: TGTGCCAGCAGCCGCCTACTAGCGGGAGAGGCCGAGCAGTACTTC
clone size: NA; CDR3 length: 15; J gene: TRBJ1-1; V gene: TRBV6-5; D gene: NA; CDR3 protein: CASSTWDSRNTEAFF; CDR3 DNA: TGTGCCAGCAGTACTTGGGACTCTCGGAACACTGAAGCTTTCTTT
clone size: NA; CDR3 length: 16; J gene: TRBJ2-3; V gene: TRBV6-1; D gene: TRBD1; CDR3 protein: CASSEASQGAGDTQYF; CDR3 DNA: TGTGCCAGCAGTGAAGCGTCACAGGGGGCTGGAGATACGCAGTATTTT
clone size: NA; CDR3 length: 13; J gene: TRBJ2-2; V gene: TRBV7-9; D gene: NA; CDR3 protein: CASIGMLTGELFF; CDR3 DNA: TGTGCCAGCATTGGAATGCTCACCGGGGAGCTGTTTTTT
clone size: NA; CDR3 length: 13; J gene: TRBJ2-7; V gene: TRBV10-2; D gene: NA; CDR3 protein: CASSVQDSYEQYF; CDR3 DNA: TGCGCCAGCAGTGTTCAGGACTCCTACGAGCAGTACTTC
clone size: NA; CDR3 length: 16; J gene: TRBJ1-4; V gene: TRBV28; D gene: TRBD1; CDR3 protein: CASSSSLQGFGEKLFF; CDR3 DNA: TGTGCCAGCAGTTCCTCTTTACAGGGGTTCGGGGAAAAACTGTTTTTT
clone size: NA; CDR3 length: 15; J gene: TRBJ2-3; V gene: TRBV27; D gene: TRBD2; CDR3 protein: CASSFGTSGTDTQYF; CDR3 DNA: TGTGCCAGCAGTTTTGGGACTAGCGGCACAGATACGCAGTATTTT
clone size: NA; CDR3 length: 15; J gene: TRBJ2-7; V gene: TRBV4-1; D gene: NA; CDR3 protein: CASSQDAGRSSEQYF; CDR3 DNA: TGCGCCAGCAGCCAAGACGCGGGGCGATCTAGCGAGCAGTACTTC
clone size: NA; CDR3 length: 14; J gene: TRBJ2-3; V gene: TRBV21-1; D gene: NA; CDR3 protein: CASSKDYGADTQYF; CDR3 DNA: TGTGCCAGCAGCAAAGATTATGGGGCAGATACGCAGTATTTT
clone size: NA; CDR3 length: 14; J gene: TRBJ2-3; V gene: TRBV5-4; D gene: NA; CDR3 protein: CASSLRDGTDTQYF; CDR3 DNA: TGTGCCAGCAGCTTGCGAGATGGCACAGATACGCAGTATTTT
clone size: NA; CDR3 length: 15; J gene: TRBJ2-5; V gene: TRBV5-4; D gene: NA; CDR3 protein: CASSALAGGYETQYF; CDR3 DNA: TGTGCCAGCAGCGCCCTCGCGGGTGGGTACGAGACCCAGTACTTC
clone size: NA; CDR3 length: 15; J gene: TRBJ2-1; V gene: TRBV2; D gene: NA; CDR3 protein: CASSELAFSGNEQFF; CDR3 DNA: TGTGCCAGCAGTGAGCTAGCCTTCAGTGGGAATGAGCAGTTCTTC
clone size: NA; CDR3 length: 15; J gene: TRBJ2-7; V gene: TRBV14; D gene: TRBD1; CDR3 protein: CASSRPGTGIDEQYF; CDR3 DNA: TGTGCCAGCAGTCGACCCGGGACAGGGATTGACGAGCAGTACTTC